Each of the 18 T cell receptor beta chains below was sequenced from the same sample in a study of blood T cell repertoires in COVID-19. Clones were read by immunoSEQ multiplex PCR, and TCRdb kept only the in-frame ones, dropping some. The repertoire includes 260,000 or so clones, roughly 88% of them detected once, and 0.7% sits in the top ten. Specimen: peripheral blood. The source is a human donor in a cohort sampled during active COVID-19.

This chain links TRBV6-6 with TRBJ1-4, with 10 bases that match TRBD1. The length of the CDR3 is 16 residues. Trimming at V came to 8 bases and at J to 2 bases, leaving 8 bases not matched to a gene. Germline V gene sequence: CDR1 MNHNY, CDR2 SVGAGI (reference sequence). This CDR3 is CASYPGQGWTNEKLFF. The CDR3 DNA reads TGTGCCAGCTATCCGGGACAGGGGTGGACTAATGAAAAACTGTTTTTT.

This rearrangement joins TRBV18 to TRBJ2-7, with 8 bases that match TRBD1. J was trimmed by 5 bases and V by 3 bases; bases with no gene match: 6. The germline CDR1 and CDR2 sequences are KGHSH and LQKENI. The CDR3 consists of 14 residues. This CDR3 is CASSPTTGAHEQYF. DNA of the CDR3: TGTGCCAGCTCACCGACGACAGGGGCCCACGAGCAGTACTTC.

This chain links TRBV30 with TRBJ1-3, with unresolved D. This CDR3 region has 14 residues. Germline CDR1 and CDR2: GTSNPN and SVGIG (reference sequence). Trimming took off 3 bases at V and 0 bases at J, with 9 bases between the two ends. This chain's CDR3 is CAWSPESSGNTIYF. For the CDR3, the DNA is TGTGCCTGGAGCCCCGAGAGCTCTGGAAACACCATATATTTT. Combining the CDR3 with reference TRBV30 and TRBJ1-3 gives the whole variable domain SQTIHQWPATLVQPVGSPLSLECTVEGTSNPNLYWYRQAAGRGLQLLFYSVGIGQISSEVPQNLSASRPQDRQFILSSKKLLLSDSGFYLCAWSPESSGNTIYFGEGSWLTVV.

The genes are TRBV16 and TRBJ1-5; D is unresolved. This CDR3 has 14 residues. The V end was cut by 3 bases, the J end by 3 bases, with 9 bases between. CDR1 is KGHSY, CDR2 FQNENV, per germline. The CDR3 loop reads CASSHRYLNQPQHF. The CDR3 nucleotides read TGTGCCAGCAGCCATCGCTACCTCAATCAGCCCCAGCATTTT.

V and J are TRBV3-1 (or the pseudogene TRBV3-2) and TRBJ2-1; D unclear. Germline CDR1 reads LGHDT; CDR2 reads YNNKEL (reference sequence). The CDR3 covers 14 residues. Trimming removed 0 bases from V and 9 bases from J, with 12 bases in between. The CDR3, as DNA: TGTGCCAGCAGCCAAGACCTTAAAGGCGGTGAGCAGTTCTTC. Translated, it gives CASSQDLKGGEQFF.

The chain has TRBV4-3 and TRBJ2-3; 15 bases map to TRBD2. The germline CDR1 and CDR2 sequences are LGHNA and YSLEER. This CDR3 region has 17 residues. Unmatched junction bases numbered 6, after V lost 4 bases and J lost 4 bases. The CDR3 DNA sequence: TGCGCCAGCAGCCTCCGGACTAGCGGGGGGGCGCCAGATACGCAGTATTTT. It yields the protein CASSLRTSGGAPDTQYF.

CDR3 bases: TGTGCCAGTAGTCTCGGACAGGTTATGGCTAGCGAGCAGTACTTC. Its protein is CASSLGQVMASEQYF. The chain joins TRBV19 to TRBJ2-7; 7 nucleotides agree with TRBD1. Germline V lookup: CDR1 LNHDA, CDR2 SQIVND (reference sequence). The J segment lost 6 bases and the V segment lost 5 bases, leaving 13 bases of the junction unmatched. The CDR3 totals 15 residues.

V and J are TRBV6-5 and TRBJ2-7; 8 nucleotides align to TRBD2. This CDR3 has 14 residues. Germline values: CDR1 MNHEY, CDR2 SVGAGI. Trimming cost V 8 bases and J 0 bases; bases outside gene matches: 6. The CDR3 DNA reads as TGTGCCAGCTCCGTTAGCGGGATCTCCTACGAGCAGTACTTC. It translates to CASSVSGISYEQYF.

In this sample, this clone turned up a few times. The chain recombines TRBV4-2 with TRBJ2-1; TRBD2 is a possible D gene (6 bases). This CDR3 comprises 16 residues. Germline V gene data show CDR1 as LGHNA and CDR2 as YNFKEQ. Deletions cut 4 bases from V and 8 bases from J, with 21 bases between. The CDR3 loop reads CASSPASGTGSDEQFF. For the CDR3, the DNA is TGTGCCAGCAGCCCAGCATCGGGGACCGGGAGTGATGAGCAGTTCTTC.

The rearrangement joins TRBV4-3 to TRBJ2-7, with D perhaps TRBD1 (5 bases). Looked up from germline, CDR1 is LGHNA and CDR2 is YSLEER. V shed 2 bases and J shed 0 bases, with 8 bases lying between them. CDR3 length: 14 amino acids. The CDR3, as DNA: TGCGCCAGCAGCCAAATGGACAACTCCTACGAGCAGTACTTC. Residues: CASSQMDNSYEQYF.

The genes are TRBV4-3 and TRBJ1-1, with D tentatively TRBD1 (6 bases). The ends were cut back, 3 bases at V and 11 bases at J, with 13 bases in the middle. Germline CDR1 LGHNA, CDR2 YSLEER. This CDR3 spans 12 amino acids. The CDR3 sequence is CASSQLNREAFF. The CDR3 coding sequence is TGCGCCAGCAGCCAGTTGAACAGGGAGGCTTTCTTT.

The V and J genes are TRBV5-1 and TRBJ2-1; 8 bases line up with TRBD2. The CDR3 is 15 residues long. J gave up 6 bases and V 4 bases, and 9 bases lay outside the gene matches. Germline CDR1 and CDR2: SGHRS and YFSETQ. In DNA, the CDR3 is TGCGCCAGCAGCCCAAGCTCCGGGAGGGTCAATGAGCAGTTCTTC. It codes for CASSPSSGRVNEQFF.

This clone occurred a few times. J is TRBJ2-1 and V is TRBV19, with 8 bases identical to TRBD2. Germline V CDR1 and CDR2: LNHDA, SQIVND (reference sequence). This CDR3 has 15 residues. Trimming took 3 bases from V and 7 from J; bases not matched to a gene: 8. The DNA of the CDR3 is TGTGCCAGTAGTATCTCCAGCGGGAGTCCGAATGAGCAGTTCTTC. It specifies CASSISSGSPNEQFF.

This rearrangement joins TRBV6-5 to TRBJ2-6; possibly TRBD2 for D (5 bases). The CDR3 has 16 residues. Germline V gene data show CDR1 as MNHEY and CDR2 as SVGAGI. Trimming shortened V by 0 bases and J by 4 bases, and 10 bases separated the two germline ends. This CDR3 reads CASSYSRTGGANVLTF. CDR3 bases: TGTGCCAGCAGTTACTCCCGGACGGGGGGGGCCAACGTCCTGACTTTC.

The gene calls are TRBV3-1 (or the pseudogene TRBV3-2) and TRBJ1-2; D is ambiguous. Germline V lookup: CDR1 LGHDT, CDR2 YNNKEL (reference sequence). The CDR3 extends over 12 amino acids. V shed 3 bases and J shed 8 bases, with 10 bases lying between them. CDR3 loop: CASSQMRGGYTF. CDR3 coding DNA: TGTGCCAGCAGCCAGATGCGGGGAGGCTACACCTTC.

The chain employs TRBV4-1 and TRBJ2-7, with TRBD2 identical over 8 bases. From germline, CDR1 is MGHRA and CDR2 YSYEKL. The V gene end was trimmed by 5 bases and the J gene end by 2 bases; junction bases not matched to a gene: 5. The length of the CDR3 is 14 residues. CDR3 sequence reads: CASSVSGGPYEQYF. CDR3 coding DNA: TGCGCCAGCAGCGTAAGCGGGGGCCCCTACGAGCAGTACTTC.

The chain employs TRBV30 and TRBJ1-2; 8 bases match TRBD1. Germline V gives CDR1 GTSNPN, CDR2 SVGIG (reference sequence). J gave up 4 bases and V 4 bases, and 5 bases lay outside the gene matches. This CDR3 spans 13 amino acids. The CDR3, as DNA: TGTGCCTGGATAAGGACAGGGTCCTATGGCTACACCTTC. Its protein is CAWIRTGSYGYTF. Together with reference TRBV30 and TRBJ1-2, the CDR3 gives the full variable domain: SQTIHQWPATLVQPVGSPLSLECTVEGTSNPNLYWYRQAAGRGLQLLFYSVGIGQISSEVPQNLSASRPQDRQFILSSKKLLLSDSGFYLCAWIRTGSYGYTFGSGTRLTVV.

This rearrangement joins TRBV15 to TRBJ1-2; D gene uncertain. Deletions cut 1 base from V and 2 bases from J, with 14 bases between. The CDR3 is 16 amino acids. In germline, CDR1 is LNHNV, CDR2 YYDKDF (reference sequence). The chain's CDR3 is CATSRVSGGRNYGYTF. CDR3 sequence (DNA): TGTGCCACCAGCAGAGTATCCGGCGGCCGAAACTATGGCTACACCTTC.